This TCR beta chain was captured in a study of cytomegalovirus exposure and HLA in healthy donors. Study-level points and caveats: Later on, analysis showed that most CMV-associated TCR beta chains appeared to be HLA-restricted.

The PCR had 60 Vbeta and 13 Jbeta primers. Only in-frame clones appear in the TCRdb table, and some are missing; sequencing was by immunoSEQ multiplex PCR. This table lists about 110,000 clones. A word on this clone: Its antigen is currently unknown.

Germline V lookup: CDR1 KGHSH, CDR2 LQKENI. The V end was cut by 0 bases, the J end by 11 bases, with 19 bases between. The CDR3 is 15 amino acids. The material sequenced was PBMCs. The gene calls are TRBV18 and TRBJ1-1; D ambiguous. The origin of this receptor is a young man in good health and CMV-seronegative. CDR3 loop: CASSPPSEREGRAFF. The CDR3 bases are TGTGCCAGCTCACCACCATCTGAGAGGGAAGGACGGGCTTTCTTT.